The subject of this entry is one T cell receptor (beta chain). The record originates from a study of OX40 agonist ivuxolimab in advanced cancers. As for the study in general: Earlier treatment with anti-PD-1, anti-PD-L1 or anti-CTLA-4 was permitted, and under 50% had received some. Three patients got partial responses; one had hepatocellular carcinoma and two had cutaneous melanoma.

This CDR3 comprises 17 residues. J was trimmed by 1 base and V by 2 bases; bases with no gene match: 7. Germline CDR1 is SGHVS and CDR2 is FNYEAQ. Exclusion applied to patients with autoimmune disease history or systemic immunosuppression. Libraries were prepared by immunoSEQ multiplex PCR; TCRdb keeps only in-frame clonotypes and omits some of them. Of around 62,000 clones in the sample, 84% were seen once. This sequence was found in an adult with an advanced solid tumor such as melanoma, head and neck, liver or kidney cancer. The input for sequencing was CD4+ or CD8+ T cells sorted from blood, taken in a trial of the OX40 agonist ivuxolimab. The gene calls are TRBV7-6 and TRBJ1-3, with 8 bases that match TRBD1. CDR3 sequence: CASSLIAGGLSGNTIYF. In nucleotides, the CDR3 is TGTGCCAGCAGCTTAATTGCAGGGGGCTTATCTGGAAACACCATATATTTT.